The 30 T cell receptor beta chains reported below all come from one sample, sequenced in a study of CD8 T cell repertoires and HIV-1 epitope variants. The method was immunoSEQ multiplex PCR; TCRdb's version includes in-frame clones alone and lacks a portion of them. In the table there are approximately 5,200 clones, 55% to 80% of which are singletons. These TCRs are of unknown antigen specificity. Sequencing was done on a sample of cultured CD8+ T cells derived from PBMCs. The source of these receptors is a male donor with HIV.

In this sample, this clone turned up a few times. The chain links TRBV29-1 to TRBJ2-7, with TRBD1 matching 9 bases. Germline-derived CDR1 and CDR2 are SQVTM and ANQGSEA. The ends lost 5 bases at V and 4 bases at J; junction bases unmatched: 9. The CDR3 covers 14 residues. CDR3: CSVLLGTGLYEQYF. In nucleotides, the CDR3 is TGCAGCGTTTTGCTCGGGACAGGGTTGTACGAGCAGTACTTC.

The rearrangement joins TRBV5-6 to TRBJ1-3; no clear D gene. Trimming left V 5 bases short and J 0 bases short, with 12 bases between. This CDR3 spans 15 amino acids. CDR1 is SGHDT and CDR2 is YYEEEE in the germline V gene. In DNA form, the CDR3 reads TGTGCCAGCAGTTTGAGGACGGCCTCTGGAAACACCATATATTTT. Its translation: CASSLRTASGNTIYF. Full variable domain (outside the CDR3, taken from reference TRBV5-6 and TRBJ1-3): DAGVTQSPTHLIKTRGQQVTLRCSPKSGHDTVSWYQQALGQGPQFIFQYYEEEERQRGNFPDRFSGHQFPNYSSELNVNALLLGDSALYLCASSLRTASGNTIYFGEGSWLTVV.

The CDR3 sequence is CAISESGGIGEGYTF. The CDR3, as DNA: TGTGCCATCAGTGAGTCCGGGGGGATTGGGGAAGGCTACACCTTC. The chain employs TRBV10-3 and TRBJ1-2; D is perhaps TRBD1 (5 bases). The CDR3 spans 15 residues. V was shortened by 0 bases and J by 8 bases, with 16 bases between the two germline ends. CDR1 ENHRY and CDR2 SYGVKD come from the germline V gene.

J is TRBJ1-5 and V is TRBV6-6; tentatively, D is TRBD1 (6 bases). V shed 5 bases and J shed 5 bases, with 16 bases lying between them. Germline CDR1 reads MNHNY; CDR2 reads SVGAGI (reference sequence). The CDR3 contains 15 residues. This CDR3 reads CASSGGQGIHQPQHF. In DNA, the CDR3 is TGTGCCAGCAGTGGGGGGCAGGGGATACATCAGCCCCAGCATTTT.

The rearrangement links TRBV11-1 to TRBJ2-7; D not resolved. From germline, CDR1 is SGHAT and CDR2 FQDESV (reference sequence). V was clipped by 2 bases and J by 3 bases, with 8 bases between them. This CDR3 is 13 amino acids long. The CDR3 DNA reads TGTGCCAGCAGCTTAAAGACGGTCTACGAGCAGTACTTC. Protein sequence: CASSLKTVYEQYF. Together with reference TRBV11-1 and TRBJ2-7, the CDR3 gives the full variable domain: EAEVAQSPRYKITEKSQAVAFWCDPISGHATLYWYRQILGQGPELLVQFQDESVVDDSQLPKDRFSAERLKGVDSTLKIQPAELGDSAMYLCASSLKTVYEQYFGPGTRLTVT.

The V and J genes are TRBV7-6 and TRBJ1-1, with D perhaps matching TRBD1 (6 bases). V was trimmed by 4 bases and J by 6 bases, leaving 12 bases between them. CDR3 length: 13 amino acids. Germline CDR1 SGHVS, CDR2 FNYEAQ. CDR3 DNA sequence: TGTGCCAGCAGCTCCGGGACACACCCTGAAGCTTTCTTT. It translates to CASSSGTHPEAFF.

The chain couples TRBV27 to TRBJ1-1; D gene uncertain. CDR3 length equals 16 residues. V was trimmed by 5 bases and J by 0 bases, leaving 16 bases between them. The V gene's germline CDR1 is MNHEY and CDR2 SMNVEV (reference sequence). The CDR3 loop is CASSLYGEDLNTEAFF. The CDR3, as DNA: TGTGCCAGCAGTCTCTACGGGGAGGATCTGAACACTGAAGCTTTCTTT.

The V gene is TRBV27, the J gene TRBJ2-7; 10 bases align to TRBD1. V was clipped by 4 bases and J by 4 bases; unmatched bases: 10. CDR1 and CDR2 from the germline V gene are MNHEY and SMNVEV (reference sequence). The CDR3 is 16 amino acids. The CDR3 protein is CASSSRQGAHGYEQYF. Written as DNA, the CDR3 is TGTGCCAGCAGTTCTCGACAGGGGGCGCATGGTTACGAGCAGTACTTC.

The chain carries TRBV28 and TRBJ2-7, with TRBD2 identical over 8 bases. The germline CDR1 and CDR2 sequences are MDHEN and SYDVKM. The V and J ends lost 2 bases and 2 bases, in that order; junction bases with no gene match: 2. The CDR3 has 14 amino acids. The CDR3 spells CASSLAGGAYEQYF. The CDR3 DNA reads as TGTGCCAGCAGTTTAGCGGGAGGTGCCTACGAGCAGTACTTC.

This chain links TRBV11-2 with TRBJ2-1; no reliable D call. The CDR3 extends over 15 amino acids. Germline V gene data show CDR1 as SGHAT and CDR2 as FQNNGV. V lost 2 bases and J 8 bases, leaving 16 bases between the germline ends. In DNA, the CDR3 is TGTGCCAGCAGCTTATCTATTTCCGTCGTGGATGAGCAGTTCTTC. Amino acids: CASSLSISVVDEQFF. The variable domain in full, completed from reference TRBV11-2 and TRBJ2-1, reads EAGVAQSPRYKIIEKRQSVAFWCNPISGHATLYWYQQILGQGPKLLIQFQNNGVVDDSQLPKDRFSAERLKGVDSTLKIQPAKLEDSAVYLCASSLSISVVDEQFFGPGTRLTVL.

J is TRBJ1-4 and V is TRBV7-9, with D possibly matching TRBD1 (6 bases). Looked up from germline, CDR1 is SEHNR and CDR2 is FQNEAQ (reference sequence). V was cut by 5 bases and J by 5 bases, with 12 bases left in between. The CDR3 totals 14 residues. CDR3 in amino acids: CASSQGGTNEKLFF. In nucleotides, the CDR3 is TGTGCCAGCAGCCAAGGGGGAACGAATGAAAAACTGTTTTTT. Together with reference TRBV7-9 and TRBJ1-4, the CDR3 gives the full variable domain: DTGVSQNPRHKITKRGQNVTFRCDPISEHNRLYWYRQTLGQGPEFLTYFQNEAQLEKSRLLSDRFSAERPKGSFSTLEIQRTEQGDSAMYLCASSQGGTNEKLFFGSGTQLSVL.

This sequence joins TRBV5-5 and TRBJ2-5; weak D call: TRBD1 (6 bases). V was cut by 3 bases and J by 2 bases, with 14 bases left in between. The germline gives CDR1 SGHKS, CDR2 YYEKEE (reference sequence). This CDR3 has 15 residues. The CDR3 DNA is TGTGCCAGCAGCTGGGCCGACAGGAATCAAGAGACCCAGTACTTC. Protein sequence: CASSWADRNQETQYF.

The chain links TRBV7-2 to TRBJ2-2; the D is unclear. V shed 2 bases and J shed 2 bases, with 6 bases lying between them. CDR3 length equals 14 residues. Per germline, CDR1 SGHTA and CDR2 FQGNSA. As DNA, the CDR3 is TGTGCCAGCAGCTTATGGGCTAACACCGGGGAGCTGTTTTTT. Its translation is CASSLWANTGELFF. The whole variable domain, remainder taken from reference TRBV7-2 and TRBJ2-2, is GAGVSQSPSNKVTEKGKDVELRCDPISGHTALYWYRQSLGQGLEFLIYFQGNSAPDKSGLPSDRFSAERTGGSVSTLTIQRTQQEDSAVYLCASSLWANTGELFFGEGSRLTVL.

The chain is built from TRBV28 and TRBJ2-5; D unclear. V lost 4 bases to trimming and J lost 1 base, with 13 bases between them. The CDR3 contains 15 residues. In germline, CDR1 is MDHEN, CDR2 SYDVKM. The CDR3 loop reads CASSSPDMSQETQYF. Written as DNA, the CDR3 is TGTGCCAGCAGTTCCCCTGACATGTCCCAAGAGACCCAGTACTTC.

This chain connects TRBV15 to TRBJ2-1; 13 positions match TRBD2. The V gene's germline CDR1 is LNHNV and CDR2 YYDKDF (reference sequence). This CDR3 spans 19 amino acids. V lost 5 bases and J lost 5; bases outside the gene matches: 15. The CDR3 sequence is CATSPILAGGLIGNNEQFF. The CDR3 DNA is TGTGCCACCAGCCCTATACTAGCGGGGGGGCTTATTGGGAACAATGAGCAGTTCTTC.

CDR3 sequence reads: CASSQDRTTGNTIYF. CDR3 DNA sequence: TGTGCCAGCAGCCAGGACAGAACTACTGGAAACACCATATATTTT. This rearrangement joins TRBV7-6 to TRBJ1-3; TRBD1 is a possible D gene (6 bases). Per germline, CDR1 SGHVS and CDR2 FNYEAQ. V lost 5 bases, J lost 2 bases, and 13 bases lay in between. This CDR3 spans 15 amino acids.

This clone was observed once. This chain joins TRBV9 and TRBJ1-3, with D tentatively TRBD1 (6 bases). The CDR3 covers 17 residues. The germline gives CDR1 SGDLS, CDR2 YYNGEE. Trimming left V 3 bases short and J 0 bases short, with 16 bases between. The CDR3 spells CASSGRGGLSSGNTIYF. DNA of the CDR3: TGTGCCAGCAGCGGACGAGGGGGGCTCAGCTCTGGAAACACCATATATTTT.

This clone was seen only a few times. The CDR3, as DNA: TGTGCCAGCAGCCTAGGACAGGGACTGTTGGGCTACACCTTC. Its protein is CASSLGQGLLGYTF. The rearrangement links TRBV2 to TRBJ1-2; TRBD1 matches at 8 bases. V was pared by 6 bases and J by 8 bases, with 11 bases of the junction left unmatched. The germline V gene has CDR1 SNHLY and CDR2 FYNNEI. This CDR3 region has 14 residues. Using reference TRBV2 and TRBJ1-2 for the parts outside the CDR3, the full variable domain is EPEVTQTPSHQVTQMGQEVILRCVPISNHLYFYWYRQILGQKVEFLVSFYNNEISEKSEIFDDQFSVERPDGSNFTLKIRSTKLEDSAMYFCASSLGQGLLGYTFGSGTRLTVV.

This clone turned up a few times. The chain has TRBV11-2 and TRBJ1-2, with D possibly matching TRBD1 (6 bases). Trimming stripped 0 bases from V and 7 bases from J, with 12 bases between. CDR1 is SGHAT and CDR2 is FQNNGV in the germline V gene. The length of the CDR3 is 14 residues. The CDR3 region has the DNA TGTGCCAGCAGCTTAGAAGGTTTGGGGGCTGGCTACACCTTC. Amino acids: CASSLEGLGAGYTF. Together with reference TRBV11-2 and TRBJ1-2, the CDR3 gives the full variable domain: EAGVAQSPRYKIIEKRQSVAFWCNPISGHATLYWYQQILGQGPKLLIQFQNNGVVDDSQLPKDRFSAERLKGVDSTLKIQPAKLEDSAVYLCASSLEGLGAGYTFGSGTRLTVV.

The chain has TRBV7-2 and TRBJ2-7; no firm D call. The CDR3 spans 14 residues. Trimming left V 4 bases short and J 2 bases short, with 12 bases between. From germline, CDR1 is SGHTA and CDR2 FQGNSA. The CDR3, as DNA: TGTGCCAGCAGCTCCGATCCTCTAGCCTACGAGCAGTACTTC. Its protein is CASSSDPLAYEQYF.

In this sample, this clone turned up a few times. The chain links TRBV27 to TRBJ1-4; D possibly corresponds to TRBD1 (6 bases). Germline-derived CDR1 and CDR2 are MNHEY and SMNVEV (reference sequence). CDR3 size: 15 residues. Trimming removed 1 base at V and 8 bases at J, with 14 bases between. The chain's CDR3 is CASSLFSGVGEKLFF. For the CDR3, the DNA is TGTGCCAGCAGTTTATTTTCAGGGGTCGGCGAAAAACTGTTTTTT.

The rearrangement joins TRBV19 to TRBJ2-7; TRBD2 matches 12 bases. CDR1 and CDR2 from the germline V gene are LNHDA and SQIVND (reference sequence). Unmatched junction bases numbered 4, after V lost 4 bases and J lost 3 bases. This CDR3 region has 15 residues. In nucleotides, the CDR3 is TGTGCCAGTAGTACACTAGCGGGAGGAAACTACGAGCAGTACTTC. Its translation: CASSTLAGGNYEQYF. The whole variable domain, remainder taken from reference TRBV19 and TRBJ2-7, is DGGITQSPKYLFRKEGQNVTLSCEQNLNHDAMYWYRQDPGQGLRLIYYSQIVNDFQKGDIAEGYSVSREKKESFPLTVTSAQKNPTAFYLCASSTLAGGNYEQYFGPGTRLTVT.

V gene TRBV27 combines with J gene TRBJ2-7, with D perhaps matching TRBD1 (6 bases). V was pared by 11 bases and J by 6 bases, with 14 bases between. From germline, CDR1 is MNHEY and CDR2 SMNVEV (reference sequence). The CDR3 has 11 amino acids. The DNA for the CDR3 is TGTGCCTGCCAACAGGGTTCCGAGCAGTACTTC. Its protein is CACQQGSEQYF.

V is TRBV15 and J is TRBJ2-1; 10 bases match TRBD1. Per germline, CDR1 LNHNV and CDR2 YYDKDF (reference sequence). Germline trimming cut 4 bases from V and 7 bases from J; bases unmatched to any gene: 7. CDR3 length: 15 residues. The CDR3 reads CATSNRDRGFNEQFF. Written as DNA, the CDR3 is TGTGCCACCAGCAACCGGGACAGGGGTTTTAATGAGCAGTTCTTC. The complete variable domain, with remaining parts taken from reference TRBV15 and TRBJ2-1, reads DAMVIQNPRYQVTQFGKPVTLSCSQTLNHNVMYWYQQKSSQAPKLLFHYYDKDFNNEADTPDNFQSRRPNTSFCFLDIRSPGLGDTAMYLCATSNRDRGFNEQFFGPGTRLTVL.

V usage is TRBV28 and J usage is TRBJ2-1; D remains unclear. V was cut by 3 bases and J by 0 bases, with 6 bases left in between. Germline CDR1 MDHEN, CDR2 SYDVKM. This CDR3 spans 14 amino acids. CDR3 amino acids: CASSFRSSYNEQFF. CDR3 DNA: TGTGCCAGCAGTTTTCGGAGCTCCTACAATGAGCAGTTCTTC.

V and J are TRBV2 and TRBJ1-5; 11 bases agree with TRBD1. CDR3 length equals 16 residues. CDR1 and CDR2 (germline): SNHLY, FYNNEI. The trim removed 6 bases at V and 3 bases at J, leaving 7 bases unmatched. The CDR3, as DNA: TGTGCCAGCAGGGCTGGGACAGGGGGATTCAATCAGCCCCAGCATTTT. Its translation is CASRAGTGGFNQPQHF.

In DNA form, the CDR3 reads TGTGCCAGCAGTGAAGCGCAAAGGGAGCGAGGTGAAAAACTGTTTTTT. Protein: CASSEAQRERGEKLFF. The chain couples TRBV6-1 to TRBJ1-4; D gene ambiguous. Between the trimmed V and J ends, which lost 0 bases and 7 bases, there was a span of 15 bases. The CDR3 runs to 16 residues. Germline V gene data show CDR1 as MNHNS and CDR2 as SASEGT.

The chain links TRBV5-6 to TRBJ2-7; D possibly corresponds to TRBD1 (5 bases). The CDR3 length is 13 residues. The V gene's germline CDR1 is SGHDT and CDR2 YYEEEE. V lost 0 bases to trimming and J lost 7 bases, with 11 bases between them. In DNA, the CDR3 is TGTGCCAGCAGCTTGGGACAGTCCTCAGAGCAGTACTTC. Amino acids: CASSLGQSSEQYF.

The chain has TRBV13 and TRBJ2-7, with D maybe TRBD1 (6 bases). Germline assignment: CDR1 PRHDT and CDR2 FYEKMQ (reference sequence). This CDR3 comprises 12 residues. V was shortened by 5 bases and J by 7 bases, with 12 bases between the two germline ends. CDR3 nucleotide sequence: TGTGCCAGCAGCACTACAGGGCTTGAGCAGTACTTC. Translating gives CASSTTGLEQYF.

CDR3 nucleotides: TGTGCCAGCAGCTTACGAGCGGGCGAGCAGTACTTC. Protein: CASSLRAGEQYF. The J gene is TRBJ2-7, the V gene TRBV12-2; TRBD2 is taken as the D call from the table, unchecked against the DNA. TRBV12-2 is a documented pseudogene. The CDR3 contains 12 residues.